These 7 T cell receptor beta chains share one sample of origin, sequenced in a study of cytomegalovirus exposure and HLA in healthy donors. Profiled with immunoSEQ multiplex PCR; TCRdb holds only in-frame clones, not every one. In the table there are fewer than 350,000 clones, approximately 88% of which are singletons. Sequencing was performed on PBMCs. Source of these receptors: a woman aged 18-29 years in good health and CMV-seronegative.

This chain connects TRBV9 to TRBJ2-1; 7 bases are shared with TRBD1. This CDR3 comprises 14 residues. The J segment lost 5 bases and the V segment lost 4 bases, leaving 6 bases of the junction unmatched. Germline CDR1 and CDR2: SGDLS and YYNGEE. CDR3 residues: CASSPGTANNEQFF. The DNA for the CDR3 is TGTGCCAGCAGCCCCGGGACAGCAAACAATGAGCAGTTCTTC.

The chain joins TRBV13 to TRBJ1-1; TRBD1 might be the D (6 bases). The CDR3 totals 11 residues. With 5 bases removed from V and 6 bases from J, the gap between germline ends came to 7 bases. The germline V gene encodes CDR1 PRHDT and CDR2 FYEKMQ (reference sequence). The CDR3 reads CASSQGSEAFF. CDR3 DNA sequence: TGTGCCAGCAGCCAGGGGTCTGAAGCTTTCTTT.

The chain joins TRBV6-6 to TRBJ1-5, with 7 bases fitting TRBD1. The CDR3 runs to 14 residues. Germline V gene sequence: CDR1 MNHNY, CDR2 SVGAGI (reference sequence). With V trimmed by 0 bases and J by 11 bases, 7 bases remained unmatched. The CDR3 DNA reads TGTGCCAGCAGTTACTCTGGGACAGATTCAGCCCAGCATTTT. It translates to CASSYSGTDSAQHF.

V gene TRBV7-3 combines with J gene TRBJ2-1; maybe TRBD1 (7 bases). V lost 1 base to trimming and J lost 10 bases, with 23 bases between them. CDR3 size: 17 residues. Germline V lookup: CDR1 SGHTA, CDR2 FQGTGA. As DNA, the CDR3 is TGTGCCAGCAGCTTAAGACCAGGGGGGCTAGAGAAAGGAGAGCAGTTCTTC. It yields the protein CASSLRPGGLEKGEQFF.

This clone has only one observation. The chain is built from TRBV14 and TRBJ2-7, with 8 nucleotides matching TRBD1. The CDR3 length is 17 residues. Germline values: CDR1 SGHDN, CDR2 FVKESK. V lost 0 bases, J lost 9 bases, and 16 bases stayed unmatched. CDR3 DNA sequence: TGTGCCAGCAGCCAAGAATGGAGGGACAGGATCTACGAAGGGCAGTACTTC. Its translation: CASSQEWRDRIYEGQYF.

The gene calls are TRBV21-1 and TRBJ2-2; the table calls TRBD1, which could not be checked here. TRBV21-1 is a listed pseudogene. The CDR3 is made up of 16 amino acids. CDR3 DNA: TGTGCCACTCACCGTTTCGGGACAGGAGACACCGGGGAGCTGTTTTTT. Translating it yields CATHRFGTGDTGELFF.

This clone was observed once. CDR3 coding DNA: TGCAGCGTTGACGGCACTAGCGGGAGTTTGGAGACCCAGTACTTC. Amino acids: CSVDGTSGSLETQYF. The chain has TRBV29-1 and TRBJ2-5, with TRBD2 identical over 11 bases. Per germline, CDR1 SQVTM and CDR2 ANQGSEA. Losses at the gene ends were 3 bases for V and 5 bases for J; bases not matched to a gene: 8. The CDR3 covers 15 residues.